These 26 T cell receptor beta chains came from one sample sequenced in a study of spatial heterogeneity in lung cancer (dated by TCRdb to the late 2010s). Library prep was done by 5' RACE. Sequencing used a NextSeq 500. TCRdb passed the public sequencing reads through fastp at Q25 and MiXCR, retaining productive beta sequences. CDR3 protein duplicates are merged, each entry listing the most common genes and DNA. The sample records about 48,000 distinct CDR3 sequences, roughly 5.7% of which are singletons. Over 8.5% of the sample lies in the top ten. What this sample's time point label stands for: sample taken at primary tumor resection. Sequenced here: PBMCs, sampled at surgery. These receptors came from a male donor with early-stage non-small cell lung cancer.

There are many counts of this clonotype. The J gene is TRBJ2-3, the V gene TRBV5-1; no clear D. Trimming removed 1 base from V and 0 bases from J, with 9 bases in between. The germline V gene encodes CDR1 SGHRS and CDR2 YFSETQ. This CDR3 has 15 residues. The CDR3 region has the DNA TGCGCCAGCAGCTTGACACCGGTTAGCACAGATACGCAGTATTTT. Translating gives CASSLTPVSTDTQYF.

This clonotype was observed at least ten times. The chain recombines TRBV20-1 with TRBJ2-1, with 12 positions matching TRBD2. With V trimmed by 6 bases and J by 10 bases, 10 bases remained unmatched. The CDR3 covers 14 residues. In germline, CDR1 is DFQATT, CDR2 SNEGSKA (reference sequence). The CDR3 coding sequence is TGCAGTGCCCCCGGGACTAGCGGGCAACGAGAGCAGTTCTTC. It yields the protein CSAPGTSGQREQFF.

The J gene is TRBJ2-7, the V gene TRBV6-1; 7 bases agree with TRBD2. With 4 bases clipped from V and 7 bases from J, the junction kept 7 bases outside the gene matches. From germline, CDR1 is MNHNS and CDR2 SASEGT. This CDR3 comprises 13 residues. The DNA for the CDR3 is TGTGCCAGCAGTGTAGGGAGGGCCGGGGAGCAGTACTTC. Amino acid sequence: CASSVGRAGEQYF.

This clonotype showed up many times. The chain uses TRBV20-1 and TRBJ1-1, with D maybe TRBD1 (5 bases). CDR3 length equals 13 residues. Germline-derived CDR1 and CDR2 are DFQATT and SNEGSKA (reference sequence). V was cut by 0 bases and J by 4 bases, with 9 bases left in between. CDR3: CSARDSRVTEAFF. The CDR3 coding sequence is TGCAGTGCTAGAGATTCCAGGGTCACTGAAGCTTTCTTT.

This clonotype was seen at least ten times. The chain has TRBV10-3 and TRBJ2-7; 7 bases line up with TRBD1. The junction had 5 bases not matched to a gene; V was cut back by 6 bases and J by 0 bases. The CDR3 length is 14 residues. CDR1 and CDR2 (germline): ENHRY, SYGVKD. Written as DNA, the CDR3 is TGTGCCATCAGGGACCCAGGGGGCTCCTACGAGCAGTACTTC. Amino acid sequence: CAIRDPGGSYEQYF.

This clonotype has a count of ten or more. This rearrangement joins TRBV5-1 to TRBJ1-2; no clear D. The CDR3 has 13 amino acids. V was clipped by 2 bases and J by 5 bases, with 10 bases between them. Germline V gene sequence: CDR1 SGHRS, CDR2 YFSETQ. CDR3 DNA: TGCGCCAGCAGCTTAGGAGGGTGGTATGGCTACACCTTC. It specifies CASSLGGWYGYTF.

This clonotype was found many times. The V gene is TRBV20-1, the J gene TRBJ1-5; TRBD1 matches 7 bases. J lost 5 bases, V lost 0 bases, and 1 base had no gene match. Per the germline V gene, CDR1 is DFQATT and CDR2 is SNEGSKA (reference sequence). This CDR3 is 13 amino acids long. The CDR3: CSARDDRDQPQHF. CDR3 sequence (DNA): TGCAGTGCTAGAGACGACAGGGATCAGCCCCAGCATTTT.

In this sample, this clonotype turned up many times. This chain uses TRBV29-1 with TRBJ2-7; D call uncertain. CDR1 and CDR2 (germline): SQVTM, ANQGSEA. The CDR3 is made up of 12 amino acids. V was shortened by 1 base and J by 5 bases, with 9 bases between the two germline ends. CDR3 sequence: CSVEGETHEQYF. DNA for the CDR3: TGCAGCGTTGAAGGGGAAACCCACGAGCAGTACTTC.

There are many counts of this clonotype. The chain is built from TRBV2 and TRBJ2-2; TRBD2 aligns across 7 bases. With 8 bases clipped from V and 3 bases from J, the junction kept 6 bases outside the gene matches. CDR1 SNHLY and CDR2 FYNNEI come from the germline V gene. This CDR3 spans 14 amino acids. CDR3 amino acids: CASLRAGYTGELFF. As DNA, the CDR3 is TGTGCCAGCCTAAGAGCGGGGTACACCGGGGAGCTGTTTTTT.

This clonotype came up many times. The rearrangement uses TRBV29-1 and TRBJ2-7; D might be TRBD2 (6 bases). Germline lookup yields CDR1 SQVTM and CDR2 ANQGSEA. CDR3 length: 13 residues. V lost 1 base and J 5 bases, leaving 12 bases between the germline ends. Here the CDR3 reads CSVEVHGRHEQYF. DNA of the CDR3: TGCAGCGTTGAAGTCCACGGGAGACACGAGCAGTACTTC.

The sample holds many counts of this clonotype. This chain connects TRBV5-6 to TRBJ1-5; D gene unclear. Between the trimmed V and J ends, which lost 0 bases and 5 bases, there was a span of 12 bases. CDR1 SGHDT and CDR2 YYEEEE come from the germline V gene. The CDR3 is 15 residues long. Written as DNA, the CDR3 is TGTGCCAGCAGCTTGGGACTGGGCAGATATCAGCCCCAGCATTTT. Its protein is CASSLGLGRYQPQHF.

This clonotype was recorded many times. This sequence joins TRBV2 and TRBJ2-7; 7 nucleotides agree with TRBD1. CDR3 length: 12 residues. CDR1 and CDR2 (germline): SNHLY, FYNNEI. V trimming: 11 bases; J trimming: 2 bases; junction bases outside the gene matches: 6. CDR3 sequence reads: CACQGVAYEQYF. The CDR3 coding sequence is TGTGCCTGCCAGGGGGTGGCCTACGAGCAGTACTTC.

This clonotype came up many times. V usage is TRBV28 and J usage is TRBJ2-3; 8 bases line up with TRBD1. This CDR3 has 18 residues. CDR1 MDHEN and CDR2 SYDVKM come from the germline V gene. J gave up 5 bases and V 3 bases, and 16 bases lay outside the gene matches. In DNA, the CDR3 is TGTGCCAGCAGTTTTGGTCGGTCCCGACAGGGGTTTGTAGATACGCAGTATTTT. Translated: CASSFGRSRQGFVDTQYF.

V is TRBV19 and J is TRBJ2-7, with TRBD2 matching 9 bases. Germline CDR1 reads LNHDA; CDR2 reads SQIVND (reference sequence). V was clipped by 6 bases and J by 2 bases; unmatched bases: 17. This CDR3 is built from 18 residues. CDR3 nucleotides: TGTGCCAGTAGGCCGCAGGCCAGCCAGCGGGAGGCGACCTACGAGCAGTACTTC. Protein product: CASRPQASQREATYEQYF.

The chain combines TRBV5-6 with TRBJ1-5; maybe TRBD1 (6 bases). This CDR3 spans 14 amino acids. V dropped 4 bases and J dropped 6 bases, with 14 bases sitting between them. Germline-derived CDR1 and CDR2 are SGHDT and YYEEEE. This chain's CDR3 is CASSHQGMSQPQHF. The DNA of the CDR3 is TGTGCCAGCAGCCATCAGGGGATGAGTCAGCCCCAGCATTTT.

Many counts were recorded for this clonotype. The V and J genes are TRBV6-6 and TRBJ1-4; D ambiguous. The CDR3 is made up of 13 amino acids. Germline-derived CDR1 and CDR2 are MNHNY and SVGAGI (reference sequence). The V end was cut by 7 bases, the J end by 2 bases, with 8 bases between. In nucleotides, the CDR3 is TGTGCCAGCACCCGTGTGACTAATGAAAAACTGTTTTTT. Protein sequence: CASTRVTNEKLFF.

This clonotype was detected many times. This chain joins TRBV6-6 and TRBJ2-1; TRBD2 agrees at 7 bases. This CDR3 comprises 16 residues. Germline lookup yields CDR1 MNHNY and CDR2 SVGAGI (reference sequence). The ends lost 2 bases at V and 8 bases at J; junction bases unmatched: 12. CDR3 DNA: TGTGCCAGCAGTTACCTGACAGATCCACGGGGGGATGAGCAGTTCTTC. Amino acids: CASSYLTDPRGDEQFF.

This clonotype was counted at least ten times. V is TRBV18 and J is TRBJ1-1; D gene unclear. CDR1 KGHSH and CDR2 LQKENI come from the germline V gene. The CDR3 has 16 residues. Trimming shortened V by 0 bases and J by 1 base, and 12 bases separated the two germline ends. The CDR3 nucleotides read TGTGCCAGCTCACCACCGGGGTGGAGGGCGAACACTGAAGCTTTCTTT. It translates to CASSPPGWRANTEAFF.

This clonotype was seen ten or more times. V and J are TRBV12-3 or TRBV12-4 and TRBJ1-1; D unresolved. Deletions cut 3 bases from V and 4 bases from J, with 9 bases between. This CDR3 spans 13 amino acids. The CDR3: CASSLGQSTEAFF. Written as DNA, the CDR3 is TGTGCCAGCAGTTTGGGTCAGAGCACTGAAGCTTTCTTT.

This clonotype was seen at least ten times. The chain uses TRBV30 and TRBJ2-7; TRBD2 aligns across 8 bases. The CDR3 extends over 16 amino acids. Germline lookup yields CDR1 GTSNPN and CDR2 SVGIG (reference sequence). V lost 0 bases to trimming and J lost 5 bases; unmatched junction nucleotides: 12. The CDR3 protein is CAWSVPGGRPEDEQYF. In DNA, the CDR3 is TGTGCCTGGAGTGTACCCGGCGGGAGGCCCGAGGACGAGCAGTACTTC.

The table lists this clonotype with many counts. The chain combines TRBV5-1 with TRBJ2-1, with D possibly matching TRBD1 (6 bases). V lost 0 bases to trimming and J lost 7 bases, with 11 bases between them. Germline CDR1 reads SGHRS; CDR2 reads YFSETQ. The CDR3 loop spans 14 amino acids. DNA of the CDR3: TGCGCCAGCAGCTTGGACAGGGTCGGAAATGAGCAGTTCTTC. Translating gives CASSLDRVGNEQFF.

This clonotype has at least ten counts. V gene TRBV7-9 combines with J gene TRBJ2-1; 11 nucleotides match TRBD2. V shed 2 bases and J 6 bases; nucleotides not matched to a gene: 3. Germline CDR1 is SEHNR and CDR2 is FQNEAQ (reference sequence). The CDR3 sequence is 15 residues long. The CDR3 reads CASSLLAGGLNEQFF. The CDR3 DNA is TGTGCCAGCAGCTTACTAGCGGGAGGTCTCAATGAGCAGTTCTTC.

This clonotype was observed many times. The chain is built from TRBV20-1 and TRBJ2-3; D may be TRBD2 (6 bases). The CDR3 extends over 14 amino acids. Trimming left V 4 bases short and J 7 bases short, with 18 bases between. CDR1 and CDR2 from the germline V gene are DFQATT and SNEGSKA (reference sequence). The CDR3 sequence is CSATRLVMGNTQYF. CDR3 nucleotides: TGCAGTGCTACCCGACTAGTGATGGGGAATACGCAGTATTTT.

This clonotype was seen many times. The rearrangement links TRBV7-8 to TRBJ2-1; 10 bases align to TRBD2. The CDR3 runs 16 residues. Germline V gene data show CDR1 as SGHVS and CDR2 as FQNEAQ. J was trimmed by 4 bases and V by 2 bases; bases with no gene match: 5. As DNA, the CDR3 is TGTGCCAGCAGCTTATTTCTAGCGGGAGTTTACAATGAGCAGTTCTTC. It yields the protein CASSLFLAGVYNEQFF.

At least ten counts were recorded for this clonotype. The chain carries TRBV6-5 and TRBJ2-5, with 10 bases fitting TRBD2. This CDR3 has 14 residues. In germline, CDR1 is MNHEY, CDR2 SVGAGI. The ends lost 4 bases at V and 1 base at J; junction bases unmatched: 0. CDR3 protein: CASSWTSGQETQYF. The CDR3 DNA sequence: TGTGCCAGCAGTTGGACTAGCGGCCAAGAGACCCAGTACTTC.

Many counts were recorded for this clonotype. The chain combines TRBV29-1 with TRBJ2-1; tentatively, D is TRBD1 (5 bases). The CDR3 contains 15 residues. The germline CDR1 and CDR2 sequences are SQVTM and ANQGSEA. V was cut by 1 base and J by 8 bases, with 18 bases left in between. CDR3 loop: CSVEGQGWVLDEQFF. The CDR3 bases are TGCAGCGTTGAAGGTCAGGGTTGGGTTTTAGATGAGCAGTTCTTC.